This TCR beta chain derives from a study of PD-1 blockade in classical Hodgkin lymphoma. CDR3 size: 15 residues. With 3 bases removed from V and 1 base from J, the gap between germline ends came to 14 bases. Germline V CDR1 and CDR2: SGHNT, YYREEE (reference sequence). Brentuximab vedotin exposure varied among the patients, all of whom had relapsed after autologous stem cell transplantation. From thawed PBMCs, magnetic negative selection was used to isolate the CD8+ T cells. Profiling relied on immunoSEQ multiplex PCR, and the TCRdb table lists in-frame clones only, not all of them. The sample has 10,000 to 15,000 clones, under 85% seen once.

The sequence derives from a human donor with classical Hodgkin lymphoma. The material was CD8+ T cells from blood, obtained at baseline. The chain uses TRBV5-4 and TRBJ2-7; D call uncertain. The CDR3 region is CASSSLVGTSYEQYF. In DNA form, the CDR3 reads TGTGCCAGCAGCTCACTGGTGGGAACGTCCTACGAGCAGTACTTC.